The 21 T cell receptor beta chains given below trace back to one sample, sequenced in a study of blood T cell repertoires in COVID-19. Produced via immunoSEQ multiplex PCR; TCRdb's table is partial and in-frame only. This sample has 320,000 or so clones; 85% occur once, and the top ten carry 1.9%. Sequenced material: PBMCs or T cells enriched from blood (not recorded which). These receptors were obtained from a woman in her 30s who had been exposed to COVID-19.

This chain links TRBV3-1 (or the pseudogene TRBV3-2) with TRBJ1-1; D is unresolved. Trimming removed 3 bases from V and 1 base from J, with 6 bases in between. This CDR3 has 13 residues. Germline CDR1 LGHDT, CDR2 YNNKEL (reference sequence). This CDR3 is CASSHTGNTEAFF. The CDR3 DNA sequence: TGTGCCAGCAGCCATACGGGGAACACTGAAGCTTTCTTT.

The chain is built from TRBV10-1 and TRBJ2-3; perhaps TRBD2 as D (5 bases). Trimming stripped 4 bases from V and 4 bases from J, with 9 bases between. The CDR3 is 13 residues long. The germline V gene has CDR1 WNHNN and CDR2 SYGVQD (reference sequence). In DNA form, the CDR3 reads TGCGCCAGCAGTGTTCTAGCCGCAGATACGCAGTATTTT. Protein sequence: CASSVLAADTQYF.

CDR3 protein: CASSFPFSGGAGGELFF. The CDR3 nucleotides are TGTGCCAGCAGTTTCCCCTTTAGCGGGGGGGCAGGCGGGGAGCTGTTTTTT. The chain combines TRBV28 with TRBJ2-2; 11 nucleotides agree with TRBD2. V was pared by 3 bases and J by 7 bases, with 10 bases of the junction left unmatched. The CDR3 extends over 17 amino acids. CDR1 is MDHEN and CDR2 is SYDVKM in the germline V gene.

The DNA of the CDR3 is TGTGCCAGTAGTCTCCCGGGGGTCACTGAAGCTTTCTTT. Its translation is CASSLPGVTEAFF. V gene TRBV19 combines with J gene TRBJ1-1; D possibly corresponds to TRBD1 (5 bases). The CDR3 contains 13 residues. Germline CDR1 and CDR2: LNHDA and SQIVND (reference sequence). The V gene lost 5 bases and the J gene lost 4 bases, with 11 bases spanning the gap.

The chain has TRBV7-2 and TRBJ2-3, with 10 bases that match TRBD2. Germline V gives CDR1 SGHTA, CDR2 FQGNSA. After removal of 1 base from V and 2 bases from J, the junction contained 9 bases not matched to a gene. The CDR3 spans 18 residues. As DNA, the CDR3 is TGTGCCAGCAGCTTAGTAAGCGGGAGGGGTTTTTACACAGATACGCAGTATTTT. Encoded protein: CASSLVSGRGFYTDTQYF.

This clone came up many times. The chain recombines TRBV5-4 with TRBJ2-3, with TRBD2 matching 9 bases. The CDR3 extends over 18 amino acids. The trim removed 0 bases at V and 4 bases at J, leaving 12 bases unmatched. CDR1 SGHNT and CDR2 YYREEE come from the germline V gene (reference sequence). The DNA of the CDR3 is TGTGCCAGCAGCTTGGCCGGTATTCTAGCGGGAACTTCAGATACGCAGTATTTT. It codes for CASSLAGILAGTSDTQYF.

This clone was seen many times. The rearrangement links TRBV4-3 to TRBJ1-3; no definite D call. Germline V CDR1 and CDR2: LGHNA, YSLEER. This CDR3 is 17 amino acids long. V lost 2 bases, J lost 0 bases, and 14 bases lay in between. The CDR3 is CASSQSSVFRSGNTIYF. DNA of the CDR3: TGCGCCAGCAGCCAATCGAGTGTCTTCCGCTCTGGAAACACCATATATTTT.

CDR3 region: CASGGGVGNTIYF. The CDR3 DNA follows: TGTGCCAGCGGGGGGGGCGTTGGAAACACCATATATTTT. The chain recombines TRBV7-2 with TRBJ1-3; possible D gene TRBD1, 6 bases. In germline, CDR1 is SGHTA, CDR2 FQGNSA. V was clipped by 8 bases and J by 3 bases, with 11 bases between them. The CDR3 contains 13 residues.

The chain is built from TRBV30 and TRBJ1-3; D is uncertain. The CDR3 runs to 11 residues. The germline CDR1 and CDR2 sequences are GTSNPN and SVGIG (reference sequence). V was clipped by 3 bases and J by 4 bases, with 4 bases between them. CDR3: CAWSLGNTIYF. CDR3 coding DNA: TGTGCCTGGAGCCTAGGAAACACCATATATTTT.

The rearrangement joins TRBV14 to TRBJ2-4; weak D call: TRBD1 (5 bases). With 1 base removed from V and 7 bases from J, the gap between germline ends came to 17 bases. CDR3 length: 16 residues. Germline values: CDR1 SGHDN, CDR2 FVKESK. DNA for the CDR3: TGTGCCAGCAGCCAAGCCCTAGGGCAGGGAACGAACATTCAGTACTTC. Its protein product is CASSQALGQGTNIQYF.

This chain links TRBV12-5 with TRBJ2-3; D uncertain. This CDR3 has 12 residues. V shed 5 bases and J shed 3 bases, with 6 bases lying between them. The germline gives CDR1 LGHNT, CDR2 FRNRAP. The CDR3 is CASGQRTDTQYF. CDR3 nucleotides: TGTGCTAGTGGTCAACGGACAGATACGCAGTATTTT.

The CDR3 DNA is TGTGCCAGCAGCAAACGATCCTGGACAGGGGGCAGTGGCTACACCTTC. Translated, it gives CASSKRSWTGGSGYTF. This sequence joins TRBV28 and TRBJ1-2; TRBD1 aligns across 11 bases. V was pared by 6 bases and J by 7 bases, with 13 bases of the junction left unmatched. The germline CDR1 and CDR2 sequences are MDHEN and SYDVKM. The CDR3 contains 16 residues.

The chain uses TRBV28 and TRBJ2-7; possibly TRBD2 for D (6 bases). There are 14 residues in the CDR3. The germline V gene has CDR1 MDHEN and CDR2 SYDVKM. Trimming shortened V by 5 bases and J by 4 bases, and 15 bases separated the two germline ends. CDR3 in amino acids: CASSPRTAGYEQYF. The CDR3 nucleotides are TGTGCCAGCAGTCCTAGGACTGCGGGATACGAGCAGTACTTC.

The chain combines TRBV12-3 or TRBV12-4 with TRBJ1-1; D gene unclear. The CDR3 totals 13 residues. The V gene lost 6 bases and the J gene lost 4 bases, with 12 bases spanning the gap. The CDR3 loop is CASSGPGSTEAFF. For the CDR3, the DNA is TGTGCCAGCAGCGGACCCGGGAGCACTGAAGCTTTCTTT.

The chain links TRBV15 to TRBJ1-1, with 8 nucleotides matching TRBD1. The germline gives CDR1 LNHNV, CDR2 YYDKDF (reference sequence). This CDR3 spans 16 amino acids. The V and J ends lost 2 bases and 1 base, in that order; junction bases with no gene match: 6. Here the CDR3 DNA reads TGTGCCACCAGCAGATCCAGGGGGCTGCAGAACACTGAAGCTTTCTTT. As protein: CATSRSRGLQNTEAFF.

This clone was found a few times. This chain links TRBV24-1 with TRBJ2-7, with a tentative D call TRBD1 (5 bases). The length of the CDR3 is 13 residues. The germline V gene has CDR1 KGHDR and CDR2 SFDVKD. Trimming pared 3 bases from V and 6 bases from J, leaving 11 bases between. CDR3 region: CATSDGAVGEQYF. CDR3 DNA sequence: TGTGCCACCAGTGATGGGGCCGTTGGCGAGCAGTACTTC.

The gene calls are TRBV18 and TRBJ2-3; possibly TRBD1 for D (5 bases). The germline V gene encodes CDR1 KGHSH and CDR2 LQKENI. The CDR3 covers 15 residues. V dropped 0 bases and J dropped 4 bases, with 11 bases sitting between them. The CDR3 loop reads CASSPPAGQADTQYF. Here the CDR3 DNA reads TGTGCCAGCTCACCACCGGCAGGGCAGGCAGATACGCAGTATTTT.

The chain's CDR3 is CSASARNYGYTF. DNA of the CDR3: TGCAGTGCTAGTGCCAGGAACTATGGCTACACCTTC. The gene calls are TRBV20-1 and TRBJ1-2; D unresolved. The CDR3 has 12 residues. V lost 3 bases and J 2 bases, leaving 7 bases between the germline ends. Germline V gene lookup returns CDR1 DFQATT and CDR2 SNEGSKA (reference sequence).

The V gene is TRBV4-1, the J gene TRBJ1-2; 10 positions agree with TRBD1. V trimming: 3 bases; J trimming: 5 bases; junction bases outside the gene matches: 9. The CDR3 totals 16 residues. Germline V gene data show CDR1 as MGHRA and CDR2 as YSYEKL. The CDR3 region has the DNA TGCGCCAGCAGCCACGGCCGACAGGGGGCTGGATATGGCTACACCTTC. It encodes CASSHGRQGAGYGYTF.

V gene TRBV5-4 combines with J gene TRBJ1-4, with TRBD1 identical over 10 bases. The V gene's germline CDR1 is SGHNT and CDR2 YYREEE (reference sequence). With 4 bases clipped from V and 6 bases from J, the junction kept 6 bases outside the gene matches. CDR3 length: 15 amino acids. CDR3 region: CASSNDRGRDEKLFF. The CDR3, as DNA: TGTGCCAGCAGCAATGACAGGGGGCGGGATGAAAAACTGTTTTTT.

The chain combines TRBV6-1 with TRBJ1-5, with TRBD1 matching 7 bases. The CDR3 spans 15 residues. The V and J ends lost 0 bases and 4 bases, in that order; junction bases with no gene match: 3. Germline V gene data show CDR1 as MNHNS and CDR2 as SASEGT. The CDR3: CASSEAHRGNQPQHF. CDR3 bases: TGTGCCAGCAGTGAAGCCCACAGGGGTAATCAGCCCCAGCATTTT.